The 15 T cell receptor beta chains given below trace back to one sample, sequenced in a study of blood T cell repertoires in COVID-19. Libraries were prepared by immunoSEQ multiplex PCR; TCRdb keeps only in-frame clonotypes and omits some of them. The data show about 170,000 clones, 82% seen once. The sequenced sample consisted of peripheral blood. These receptors all come from a woman in her seventies with acute or convalescent COVID-19.

The CDR3: CASSIGRRDQPQHF. CDR3 DNA: TGTGCCAGTAGTATAGGCAGGAGGGATCAGCCCCAGCATTTT. This sequence joins TRBV19 and TRBJ1-5; no clear D gene. Per germline, CDR1 LNHDA and CDR2 SQIVND (reference sequence). The V end lost 1 base, the J end lost 5 bases, and 9 bases lay between the germline ends. This CDR3 spans 14 amino acids.

This clone has more than one count but fewer than ten. The rearrangement joins TRBV5-1 to TRBJ2-3, with a tentative D call TRBD1 (6 bases). V was shortened by 0 bases and J by 4 bases, with 18 bases between the two germline ends. CDR1 and CDR2 from the germline V gene are SGHRS and YFSETQ. The CDR3 sequence is 17 residues long. The CDR3 here is CASSLALSSGQPDTQYF. The CDR3 bases are TGCGCCAGCAGCTTGGCCCTTTCCTCTGGACAGCCAGATACGCAGTATTTT.

With regard to this clone: Additional DNA sequences in this sample encode the identical CDR3. V and J are TRBV19 and TRBJ1-2; 8 bases match TRBD1. This CDR3 is built from 14 residues. Germline CDR1 is LNHDA and CDR2 is SQIVND (reference sequence). V lost 5 bases and J lost 4; bases outside the gene matches: 6. This CDR3 reads CASSSTGGAYGYTF. The CDR3 DNA follows: TGTGCCAGTAGTTCCACAGGGGGGGCCTATGGCTACACCTTC.

The chain recombines TRBV28 with TRBJ2-2; 9 bases are shared with TRBD2. This CDR3 comprises 15 residues. Germline CDR1 is MDHEN and CDR2 is SYDVKM. With V trimmed by 5 bases and J by 4 bases, 5 bases remained unmatched. The CDR3 sequence is CASSTGTSLTGELFF. CDR3 in DNA: TGTGCCAGCAGTACCGGGACTAGCCTCACCGGGGAGCTGTTTTTT.

The chain employs TRBV27 and TRBJ2-7, with D perhaps TRBD1 (6 bases). CDR3 size: 13 residues. Trimming removed 6 bases from V and 9 bases from J, with 18 bases in between. Germline lookup yields CDR1 MNHEY and CDR2 SMNVEV (reference sequence). This CDR3 reads CASSTRGRWVQYF. CDR3 sequence (DNA): TGTGCCAGCAGCACCAGGGGCCGTTGGGTGCAGTACTTC.

The chain has TRBV19 and TRBJ1-1; TRBD1 might be the D (5 bases). V was clipped by 6 bases and J by 5 bases, with 31 bases between them. The CDR3 has 19 residues. CDR1 and CDR2 (germline): LNHDA, SQIVND (reference sequence). CDR3 amino acids: CASSSTRWPGGVYVTEAFF. In nucleotides, the CDR3 is TGTGCCAGTAGCTCGACCCGGTGGCCGGGAGGGGTATATGTTACTGAAGCTTTCTTT. The variable domain in full, completed from reference TRBV19 and TRBJ1-1, reads DGGITQSPKYLFRKEGQNVTLSCEQNLNHDAMYWYRQDPGQGLRLIYYSQIVNDFQKGDIAEGYSVSREKKESFPLTVTSAQKNPTAFYLCASSSTRWPGGVYVTEAFFGQGTRLTVV.

CDR3 protein: CASSSITGELFF. For the CDR3, the DNA is TGCGCCAGCAGTAGTATCACCGGGGAGCTGTTTTTT. The chain has TRBV5-1 and TRBJ2-2; D not resolved. Trimming removed 5 bases from V and 4 bases from J, with 6 bases in between. Germline V lookup: CDR1 SGHRS, CDR2 YFSETQ. The CDR3 totals 12 residues.

The J gene is TRBJ1-2, the V gene TRBV5-8, with D unclear. The CDR3 spans 13 residues. V shed 1 base and J shed 2 bases, with 6 bases lying between them. Looked up from germline, CDR1 is SGHTS and CDR2 is YDEGEE. The CDR3 is CASSLTLNYGYTF. CDR3 sequence (DNA): TGTGCCAGCAGCTTGACATTAAACTATGGCTACACCTTC.

The chain carries TRBV7-9 and TRBJ2-1, with D tentatively TRBD1 (6 bases). V was pared by 5 bases and J by 3 bases, with 17 bases between. CDR1 and CDR2 (germline): SEHNR, FQNEAQ (reference sequence). CDR3 length: 16 residues. CDR3 amino acids: CASSPVFGTYYNEQFF. The CDR3 nucleotides are TGTGCCAGCAGCCCCGTTTTTGGGACATACTACAATGAGCAGTTCTTC.

This clone was detected only a few times. The chain couples TRBV2 to TRBJ1-5, with 7 bases matching TRBD1. Germline V gives CDR1 SNHLY, CDR2 FYNNEI. V lost 6 bases, J lost 6 bases, and 11 bases stayed unmatched. CDR3 length: 15 amino acids. In DNA form, the CDR3 reads TGTGCCAGCAGGGCAGGGACAGCCCCGGGTCAGCCCCAGCATTTT. Residues: CASRAGTAPGQPQHF. Variable domain in full (rest from reference TRBV2 and TRBJ1-5): EPEVTQTPSHQVTQMGQEVILRCVPISNHLYFYWYRQILGQKVEFLVSFYNNEISEKSEIFDDQFSVERPDGSNFTLKIRSTKLEDSAMYFCASRAGTAPGQPQHFGDGTRLSIL.

The chain has TRBV12-5 and TRBJ1-2, with D unclear. This CDR3 region has 13 residues. V lost 2 bases, J lost 9 bases, and 13 bases lay in between. Germline V gene lookup returns CDR1 LGHNT and CDR2 FRNRAP. The CDR3 nucleotides read TGTGCTAGTGGTTTGTCTCCCTCGGGTCGCTACACCTTC. Amino acids: CASGLSPSGRYTF.

This rearrangement joins TRBV5-1 to TRBJ2-5; 8 bases line up with TRBD1. Germline CDR1 and CDR2: SGHRS and YFSETQ. Trimming took 4 bases from V and 5 from J; bases not matched to a gene: 4. The CDR3 sequence is 13 residues long. DNA for the CDR3: TGCGCCAGCAGCGGCAGGGGGCGGGAGACCCAGTACTTC. Protein product: CASSGRGRETQYF.

This clone was seen just once. The chain combines TRBV4-1 with TRBJ2-5; the D gene is possibly TRBD2 (5 bases). The CDR3 runs 14 residues. Trimming shortened V by 0 bases and J by 6 bases, and 11 bases separated the two germline ends. Germline-derived CDR1 and CDR2 are MGHRA and YSYEKL. This CDR3 reads CASSQEEGAQTQYF. CDR3 in DNA: TGCGCCAGCAGCCAAGAAGAGGGCGCACAGACCCAGTACTTC.

The chain joins TRBV3-1 (or the pseudogene TRBV3-2) to TRBJ1-3; D perhaps matches TRBD1 (5 bases). The germline gives CDR1 LGHDT, CDR2 YNNKEL (reference sequence). With 2 bases removed from V and 0 bases from J, the gap between germline ends came to 5 bases. The CDR3 covers 14 residues. CDR3 nucleotide sequence: TGTGCCAGCAGCCAAAGGGGCTCTGGAAACACCATATATTTT. It encodes CASSQRGSGNTIYF.

This clone turned up a few times. The chain employs TRBV5-5 and TRBJ1-3; possible D gene TRBD1, 6 bases. V was trimmed by 4 bases and J by 0 bases, leaving 17 bases between them. CDR3 size: 17 residues. Germline CDR1 is SGHKS and CDR2 is YYEKEE (reference sequence). The CDR3 here is CASSDYRVRTSGNTIYF. The CDR3 region has the DNA TGTGCCAGCAGCGATTACAGGGTCCGGACCTCTGGAAACACCATATATTTT.